This T cell receptor beta chain emerged from a study of OX40 agonist ivuxolimab in advanced cancers. The CDR3 length is 16 residues. V was trimmed by 1 base and J by 6 bases, leaving 18 bases between them. Germline assignment: CDR1 SGHTA and CDR2 FQGNSA. Only in-frame clones appear in the TCRdb table, and some are missing; sequencing was by immunoSEQ multiplex PCR. The sample contains approximately 68,000 clones, 88% of which appear only once. The receptor comes from an adult with an advanced solid tumor such as melanoma, head and neck, liver or kidney cancer. The J gene is TRBJ1-1, the V gene TRBV7-2; D is undetermined. The specimen comprised CD4+ or CD8+ T cells sorted from blood, sampled in a trial of the OX40 agonist ivuxolimab. CDR3 DNA sequence: TGTGCCAGCAGCTTAGAGGGTAGGCCAAAGGGCTCTGAAGCTTTCTTT. Translation gives CASSLEGRPKGSEAFF.